This is a list of T cell receptor beta chains from one sample in a study of siplizumab effects on memory and regulatory T cells. TCRdb's copy holds only in-frame clones and misses some; the assay was immunoSEQ multiplex PCR. The profile shows about 70,000 clones, 88% of them singletons. The specimen was Tregs sorted from blood. The receptors were gathered from a human donor in good health. Each CDR3 is given with its conserved first and last residue. Each record gives: V gene, D gene, J gene, clone size, CDR3 protein, CDR3 DNA. The D gene is left open where the match is weak. Not every row has a clone size; where given, it reads once, few, many or a size class.

V: TRBV19
D: TRBD2
J: TRBJ2-7
size: .
CDR3: CASSGLSGSSYEQYF
DNA: TGTGCCAGTAGTGGCCTAAGCGGGAGCTCCTACGAGCAGTACTTC

V: TRBV4-3
D: .
J: TRBJ1-1
size: .
CDR3: CASSQGTYRNTEAFF
DNA: TGCGCCAGCAGCCAGGGGACGTACAGGAACACTGAAGCTTTCTTT

V: TRBV9
D: .
J: TRBJ1-2
size: .
CDR3: CASSVAGVQGYTF
DNA: TGTGCCAGCAGCGTAGCGGGGGTTCAGGGCTACACCTTC

V: TRBV6-1
D: .
J: TRBJ1-2
size: once
CDR3: CASRYRGANYGYTF
DNA: TGTGCCAGCAGATACCGGGGCGCTAACTATGGCTACACCTTC

V: TRBV5-4
D: .
J: TRBJ2-5
size: .
CDR3: CASSPQPWRQETQYF
DNA: TGTGCCAGCAGCCCGCAACCCTGGCGGCAAGAGACCCAGTACTTC

V: TRBV6-5
D: TRBD1
J: TRBJ1-1
size: .
CDR3: CASSRDRGATEAFF
DNA: TGTGCCAGCAGTCGGGACAGGGGGGCGACTGAAGCTTTCTTT

V: TRBV27
D: TRBD2
J: TRBJ2-4
size: .
CDR3: CASSLFGGGRKNIQYF
DNA: TGTGCCAGCAGTTTATTTGGGGGAGGGCGCAAAAACATTCAGTACTTC

V: TRBV5-1
D: .
J: TRBJ2-3
size: medium-sized
CDR3: CASSKAGHSTDTQYF
DNA: TGCGCCAGCAGCAAAGCAGGACATAGCACAGATACGCAGTATTTT

V: TRBV19
D: .
J: TRBJ1-4
size: .
CDR3: CASSIGSGRGNEKLFF
DNA: TGTGCCAGTAGTATAGGGTCAGGACGCGGTAATGAAAAACTGTTTTTT

V: TRBV7-9
D: TRBD2
J: TRBJ2-3
size: .
CDR3: CASSQREASTDTQYF
DNA: TGTGCCAGCAGCCAGCGGGAGGCTAGCACAGATACGCAGTATTTT

V: TRBV5-1
D: .
J: TRBJ1-1
size: .
CDR3: CASSLQGANTEAFF
DNA: TGCGCCAGCAGCTTACAGGGCGCGAACACTGAAGCTTTCTTT

V: TRBV29-1
D: TRBD1
J: TRBJ2-7
size: .
CDR3: CSAKTGAEQYF
DNA: TGCAGCGCGAAAACAGGGGCCGAGCAGTACTTC

V: TRBV7-9
D: TRBD2
J: TRBJ2-1
size: .
CDR3: CASSFELAGAKEQFF
DNA: TGTGCCAGCAGCTTTGAACTAGCGGGAGCAAAAGAGCAGTTCTTC

V: TRBV18
D: .
J: TRBJ1-3
size: .
CDR3: CASSLGAYISGNTIYF
DNA: TGTGCCAGCTCGCTCGGGGCATACATCTCTGGAAACACCATATATTTT

V: TRBV11-3
D: .
J: TRBJ2-5
size: .
CDR3: CASSLGGLQGTQYF
DNA: TGTGCCAGCAGCTTAGGCGGCCTCCAAGGGACCCAGTACTTC

V: TRBV12-5
D: .
J: TRBJ1-5
size: few
CDR3: CASGPEGGQPQHF
DNA: TGTGCTAGTGGGCCAGAGGGCGGTCAGCCCCAGCATTTT

V: TRBV10-3
D: TRBD2
J: TRBJ2-1
size: .
CDR3: CATLAGGIGEQFF
DNA: TGTGCCACCTTAGCGGGAGGGATTGGTGAGCAGTTCTTC

V: TRBV20-1
D: .
J: TRBJ2-7
size: .
CDR3: CSAIRTAEQYF
DNA: TGCAGTGCTATCCGGACGGCCGAGCAGTACTTC

V: TRBV27
D: .
J: TRBJ2-1
size: .
CDR3: CASQRKRVSNEQFF
DNA: TGTGCCAGCCAACGGAAGCGGGTGAGCAATGAGCAGTTCTTC

V: TRBV28
D: .
J: TRBJ1-4
size: .
CDR3: CASSHHMRMNEKLFF
DNA: TGTGCCAGCAGCCATCACATGAGGATGAATGAAAAACTGTTTTTT

V: TRBV4-2
D: .
J: TRBJ1-4
size: few
CDR3: CASSQRRGVEKLFF
DNA: TGTGCCAGCAGCCAAAGGCGCGGTGTAGAAAAACTGTTTTTT

V: TRBV7-3
D: .
J: TRBJ2-3
size: once
CDR3: CASSKGRAPGLALATDTQYF
DNA: TGTGCCAGCAGCAAAGGAAGGGCACCGGGACTCGCGTTGGCCACAGATACGCAGTATTTT

V: TRBV11-3
D: TRBD2
J: TRBJ2-1
size: .
CDR3: CASSPGGLAGGPGFF
DNA: TGTGCCAGCAGCCCCGGGGGACTAGCGGGAGGGCCGGGTTTCTTC

V: TRBV6-5
D: .
J: TRBJ2-2
size: once
CDR3: CASSWGGTGELFF
DNA: TGTGCCAGCAGTTGGGGTGGGACCGGGGAGCTGTTTTTT

V: TRBV7-8
D: .
J: TRBJ2-1
size: .
CDR3: CASSEAVRSSYNEQFF
DNA: TGTGCCAGCAGCGAAGCGGTCCGGAGCTCCTACAATGAGCAGTTCTTC

V: TRBV10-2
D: .
J: TRBJ1-2
size: .
CDR3: CASSGAGAYGYTF
DNA: TGCGCCAGCAGTGGCGCTGGGGCCTATGGCTACACCTTC

V: TRBV7-9
D: .
J: TRBJ2-7
size: .
CDR3: CASSGGRGGPDEQYF
DNA: TGTGCCAGCAGCGGGGGAAGAGGTGGGCCTGACGAGCAGTACTTC